This TCR beta chain was sequenced in a study of cytomegalovirus exposure and HLA in healthy donors. General study points: In a later analysis, a missense DCLRE1C variant was linked to TCR beta V- and J-gene trimming.

Looked up from germline, CDR1 is SGDLS and CDR2 is YYNGEE. The CDR3 consists of 12 residues. V was pared by 8 bases and J by 5 bases, with 4 bases of the junction left unmatched. For this clone: What it binds is unknown.

Nominal health characterized the donors when sampled, though unrecorded immune exposures were likely. Vbeta (60) and Jbeta (13) primers were used in the PCR. TCRdb's table, derived via immunoSEQ multiplex PCR, lists solely in-frame clones and lacks some. The repertoire holds roughly 140,000 clones, with around 82% as singletons. The chain links TRBV9 to TRBJ2-1; TRBD2 aligns across 7 bases. The clonotype originates from a woman between 45 and 65 years old in good health and CMV-seropositive. The sample comprised PBMCs. The CDR3 coding sequence is TGTGCCAGTGAGAGCGGGGACAATGAGCAGTTCTTC. Translation gives CASESGDNEQFF.